What follows are 8 T cell receptor beta chains derived from one specimen sequenced in a study of patients and donors after allogeneic stem cell transplantation. MiXCR, applied by TCRdb to the RT-PCR reads, yields one record per CDR3 protein. The sample consists of about 960,000 distinct CDR3 sequences, about a sixth of them appearing once. Sample: blood, either unsorted or a sorted T cell fraction (not recorded which). These TCRs come from a human donor who was either an allogeneic HSCT recipient or a stem cell or donor lymphocyte infusion donor (not recorded which). It is not recorded whose cells these are; they may come from a transplant donor.

This clonotype was detected a few times. The chain has TRBV5-1 and TRBJ1-1; possibly TRBD1 for D (5 bases). This CDR3 has 14 residues. Germline V gives CDR1 SGHRS, CDR2 YFSETQ. With 4 bases removed from V and 1 base from J, the gap between germline ends came to 11 bases. The CDR3 bases are TGCGCCAGCAGCAAACGGGACCAGAACACTGAAGCTTTCTTT. As protein: CASSKRDQNTEAFF.

The chain is built from TRBV6-2 or TRBV6-3 and TRBJ1-2; D gene ambiguous. The V gene lost 2 bases and the J gene lost 4 bases, with 20 bases spanning the gap. The germline CDR1 and CDR2 sequences are MNHEY and SVGEGT. The CDR3 length is 17 residues. CDR3 sequence: CASSYGPETDYSYGYTF. The CDR3 DNA is TGTGCCAGCAGTTACGGACCGGAGACCGATTATTCCTATGGCTACACCTTC.

This clonotype was seen a handful of times. The genes are TRBV7-9 and TRBJ1-4; D is possibly TRBD1 (6 bases). Trimming stripped 2 bases from V and 8 bases from J, with 18 bases between. The CDR3 has 16 amino acids. CDR1 is SEHNR, CDR2 FQNEAQ, per germline (reference sequence). CDR3 sequence (DNA): TGTGCCAGCAGCTTAACCGGGACAAAAGCTGGGGAAAAACTGTTTTTT. Protein sequence: CASSLTGTKAGEKLFF.

The chain combines TRBV27 with TRBJ2-7; a possible D gene is TRBD1 (6 bases). The CDR3 length is 15 residues. The V end lost 0 bases, the J end lost 3 bases, and 12 bases lay between the germline ends. Germline values: CDR1 MNHEY, CDR2 SMNVEV (reference sequence). CDR3 residues: CASSLSGTLGYEQYF. As DNA, the CDR3 is TGTGCCAGCAGTTTATCGGGGACACTCGGCTACGAGCAGTACTTC.

The chain is built from TRBV5-1 and TRBJ1-2; 8 nucleotides agree with TRBD1. This CDR3 comprises 15 residues. Trimming took 4 bases from V and 3 from J; bases not matched to a gene: 8. Germline V gives CDR1 SGHRS, CDR2 YFSETQ. This chain's CDR3 is CASSRTGQVDYGYTF. The CDR3, as DNA: TGCGCCAGCAGCCGGACGGGACAGGTTGACTATGGCTACACCTTC.

This chain joins TRBV6-5 and TRBJ2-5; possible D gene TRBD2, 5 bases. From germline, CDR1 is MNHEY and CDR2 SVGAGI. Trimming took off 2 bases at V and 0 bases at J, with 7 bases between the two ends. The CDR3 is made up of 14 amino acids. CDR3 protein: CASSYERYQETQYF. CDR3 in DNA: TGTGCCAGCAGTTACGAGCGGTACCAAGAGACCCAGTACTTC.

The V gene is TRBV12-3 or TRBV12-4, the J gene TRBJ2-4; D possibly matches TRBD1 or TRBD2 (5 bases each). With 7 bases removed from V and 1 base from J, the gap between germline ends came to 14 bases. CDR3 length: 15 residues. CDR3 residues: CASTLEGSAKNIQYF. The CDR3 nucleotides are TGTGCCAGCACCTTAGAGGGGTCCGCCAAAAACATTCAGTACTTC.

This chain connects TRBV29-1 to TRBJ2-5; TRBD2 matches 12 bases. The CDR3 runs 16 residues. After removal of 4 bases from V and 2 bases from J, the junction contained 8 bases not matched to a gene. Germline CDR1 is SQVTM and CDR2 is ANQGSEA. The DNA of the CDR3 is TGCAGCGTTGGACTAGCGGGAGAGGGATGGCAAGAGACCCAGTACTTC. Translated: CSVGLAGEGWQETQYF.